Presented here are 15 T cell receptor beta chains from one specimen sequenced in a study of blood T cell repertoires in COVID-19. Sequenced by immunoSEQ multiplex PCR; TCRdb stores in-frame clones only, minus some. The table shows approximately 480,000 clones, with roughly 89% occurring only once. The specimen was peripheral blood. All receptors derive from a man aged 18 to 30 with COVID-19, enrolled during active disease.

The gene calls are TRBV5-5 and TRBJ1-4; 8 bases are shared with TRBD1. The CDR3 extends over 15 amino acids. The V segment lost 4 bases and the J segment 8 bases; nucleotides outside the gene matches: 10. CDR1 is SGHKS, CDR2 YYEKEE, per germline (reference sequence). The CDR3 DNA follows: TGTGCCAGCAGCGACTCCTGGACAGGGTCCGAAAAACTGTTTTTT. Translation gives CASSDSWTGSEKLFF.

V usage is TRBV24-1 and J usage is TRBJ1-5; a possible D gene is TRBD1 (6 bases). V lost 7 bases and J lost 6, with 18 bases in between. Germline assignment: CDR1 KGHDR and CDR2 SFDVKD. CDR3 length equals 15 residues. CDR3 protein: CATSEGAGASQPQHF. CDR3 nucleotide sequence: TGTGCCACCAGCGAGGGTGCGGGGGCCTCTCAGCCCCAGCATTTT.

The CDR3 spells CASSFSGSPPDTQYF. CDR3 sequence (DNA): TGTGCCAGCAGTTTCAGCGGGAGTCCTCCAGATACGCAGTATTTT. The rearrangement links TRBV27 to TRBJ2-3, with 8 nucleotides matching TRBD2. This CDR3 region has 15 residues. After removal of 3 bases from V and 4 bases from J, the junction contained 6 bases not matched to a gene. Looked up from germline, CDR1 is MNHEY and CDR2 is SMNVEV (reference sequence).

The chain has TRBV2 and TRBJ1-1; no clear D. Germline V gives CDR1 SNHLY, CDR2 FYNNEI. V was pared by 0 bases and J by 0 bases, with 14 bases between. The CDR3 length is 17 residues. The CDR3 here is CASSEALEKMVNTEAFF. As DNA, the CDR3 is TGTGCCAGCAGTGAAGCGCTTGAGAAGATGGTGAACACTGAAGCTTTCTTT.

The chain carries TRBV27 and TRBJ1-4; 10 bases agree with TRBD1. This CDR3 contains 12 residues. Germline loops: CDR1 MNHEY, CDR2 SMNVEV (reference sequence). V gave up 8 bases and J gave up 7 bases; unmatched junction bases: 1. The CDR3 protein is CASRTGGEKLFF. The DNA for the CDR3 is TGTGCCAGCCGGACAGGGGGTGAAAAACTGTTTTTT.

This clone has a single count. The rearrangement uses TRBV7-2 and TRBJ2-5, with 10 bases that match TRBD2. CDR3 length: 15 amino acids. The V gene's germline CDR1 is SGHTA and CDR2 FQGNSA. The J segment lost 2 bases and the V segment lost 5 bases, leaving 5 bases of the junction unmatched. The CDR3 nucleotides are TGTGCCAGCAGCCTAACTAGCGGGAATCAAGAGACCCAGTACTTC. Translating gives CASSLTSGNQETQYF.

This sequence joins TRBV5-1 and TRBJ2-7; 7 bases line up with TRBD1. The CDR3 runs to 13 residues. Germline lookup yields CDR1 SGHRS and CDR2 YFSETQ. After removal of 3 bases from V and 3 bases from J, the junction contained 3 bases not matched to a gene. DNA of the CDR3: TGCGCCAGCAGCTCCGGACAGGTCTACGAGCAGTACTTC. It is translated as CASSSGQVYEQYF.

The chain has TRBV7-9 and TRBJ2-7; 7 bases are a match to TRBD1. V shed 1 base and J 1 base; nucleotides not matched to a gene: 7. There are 16 residues in the CDR3. CDR1 SEHNR and CDR2 FQNEAQ come from the germline V gene (reference sequence). The CDR3: CASSLGGTAESYEQYF. Here the CDR3 DNA reads TGTGCCAGCAGCTTAGGAGGGACAGCAGAATCCTACGAGCAGTACTTC.

The rearrangement joins TRBV25-1 to TRBJ2-7; TRBD1 matches at 8 bases. V was pared by 2 bases and J by 7 bases, with 16 bases of the junction left unmatched. CDR1 is MGHDK and CDR2 is SYGVNS in the germline V gene. The CDR3 extends over 17 amino acids. CDR3: CASSEMRSRGRPSEQYF. The CDR3, as DNA: TGTGCCAGCAGTGAAATGAGATCCAGGGGGCGTCCGTCAGAGCAGTACTTC.

The chain links TRBV2 to TRBJ2-1, with 8 positions matching TRBD1. J was trimmed by 7 bases and V by 2 bases; bases with no gene match: 7. The CDR3 has 15 residues. In germline, CDR1 is SNHLY, CDR2 FYNNEI. CDR3 region: CASSESGGYGNEQFF. The CDR3 DNA reads as TGTGCCAGCAGTGAATCAGGGGGCTATGGGAATGAGCAGTTCTTC.

This clone was counted a single time. The rearrangement joins TRBV5-1 to TRBJ2-7; TRBD2 matches 9 bases. The CDR3 has 16 residues. The germline V gene has CDR1 SGHRS and CDR2 YFSETQ. V was clipped by 3 bases and J by 2 bases; unmatched bases: 9. The CDR3 loop reads CASSSRAGGPTYEQYF. CDR3 DNA: TGCGCCAGCAGCTCACGAGCGGGGGGACCCACCTACGAGCAGTACTTC.

This clone was counted only a few times. The V call is TRBV7-9, the J call TRBJ2-1; 7 bases align to TRBD2. CDR1 is SEHNR and CDR2 is FQNEAQ in the germline V gene (reference sequence). This CDR3 is built from 15 residues. The V gene end was trimmed by 5 bases and the J gene end by 5 bases; junction bases not matched to a gene: 9. The CDR3 sequence is CASSPGGDGNNEQFF. For the CDR3, the DNA is TGTGCCAGCAGCCCTGGGGGGGACGGGAACAATGAGCAGTTCTTC. Full variable domain (rest looked up from reference TRBV7-9 and TRBJ2-1): DTGVSQNPRHKITKRGQNVTFRCDPISEHNRLYWYRQTLGQGPEFLTYFQNEAQLEKSRLLSDRFSAERPKGSFSTLEIQRTEQGDSAMYLCASSPGGDGNNEQFFGPGTRLTVL.

The chain employs TRBV7-9 and TRBJ2-5; 9 bases align to TRBD2. V lost 4 bases to trimming and J lost 2 bases; unmatched junction nucleotides: 11. CDR3 length: 17 amino acids. Germline values: CDR1 SEHNR, CDR2 FQNEAQ (reference sequence). CDR3 in DNA: TGTGCCAGCAGCTCTAATGCGCGGGGGGGTCCACAAGAGACCCAGTACTTC. This sequence encodes CASSSNARGGPQETQYF. Complete variable domain (other parts from reference TRBV7-9 and TRBJ2-5): DTGVSQNPRHKITKRGQNVTFRCDPISEHNRLYWYRQTLGQGPEFLTYFQNEAQLEKSRLLSDRFSAERPKGSFSTLEIQRTEQGDSAMYLCASSSNARGGPQETQYFGPGTRLLVL.

The sample holds a few counts of this clone. This sequence joins TRBV23-1 and TRBJ1-6; D is unresolved. TRBV23-1 is known as an ORF, though its function is uncertain. The V end lost 2 bases, the J end lost 8 bases, and 7 bases lay between the germline ends. This CDR3 region has 13 residues. In nucleotides, the CDR3 is TGCGCCAGCAGTCAACACAGCTATTCACCCCTCCACTTT. This translates into CASSQHSYSPLHF.

The J gene is TRBJ2-7, the V gene TRBV13; 7 bases line up with TRBD2. V shed 5 bases, J shed 3 bases, and the junction held 10 bases outside the gene matches. This CDR3 is 15 amino acids long. The germline V gene encodes CDR1 PRHDT and CDR2 FYEKMQ (reference sequence). The CDR3 DNA follows: TGTGCCAGCAGCCCGACGGGGGAGGGGTACTACGAGCAGTACTTC. It yields the protein CASSPTGEGYYEQYF.